This T cell receptor beta chain appears in the sequencing data of a study of blood T cell repertoires in COVID-19. The overall study: Acute and convalescent COVID-19 samples came from the United States, Italy and Spain. The analysed material was cDNA or gDNA that came from T cells, B-cell-depleted T cells, or PBMCs.

Recruited during active infection, patients (from Seattle) were subsequently followed longitudinally. The CDR3 has 18 amino acids. V lost 1 base to trimming and J lost 7 bases; unmatched junction nucleotides: 14. Germline lookup yields CDR1 MNHEY and CDR2 SMNVEV (reference sequence). TCRdb's table, derived via immunoSEQ multiplex PCR, lists solely in-frame clones and lacks some. Of about 170,000 clones listed, 84% are singletons. Source material: peripheral blood. J is TRBJ1-5 and V is TRBV27; TRBD1 aligns across 9 bases. The source is a woman aged 70 to 79 with COVID-19, enrolled during active disease. The CDR3 DNA follows: TGTGCCAGCAGTTTATATGTGCCCACAGGGGGCAAGGACCAGCCCCAGCATTTT. Amino acids: CASSLYVPTGGKDQPQHF.